The clone carrying this T cell receptor beta chain was counted at least ten times. Its antigen is not identified. The CDR3 runs 13 residues. V gave up 5 bases and J gave up 0 bases, with 7 bases separating them. The V gene's germline CDR1 is MNHEY and CDR2 SVGAGI. The sample comes from a study of early T cells in non-severe SARS-CoV-2 infection. As for the study in general: With bulk RNA from unsorted whole blood as input, sequencing yielded unpaired chains. Study findings and constraints: There was a bias toward anti-spike CD8 responses in VDJdb matching, which missed private and CD4 specificities.

Individual cDNA molecules received unique molecular identifiers. TCRdb ran MiXCR on the 5' RACE reads and lists one entry per CDR3 protein. The table has around 57,000 distinct CDR3 sequences, approximately 10% seen once; the top ten hold roughly 1.7%. The sequenced material came from whole blood. The sequence came from an adult who was a healthcare worker with PCR-confirmed SARS-CoV-2 infection or an uninfected control (not recorded which). The V call is TRBV6-5, the J call TRBJ1-2, with D hard to call. The CDR3 DNA reads TGTGCCAGCAGTCCAACAGCTAACTATGGCTACACCTTC. Translation: CASSPTANYGYTF.